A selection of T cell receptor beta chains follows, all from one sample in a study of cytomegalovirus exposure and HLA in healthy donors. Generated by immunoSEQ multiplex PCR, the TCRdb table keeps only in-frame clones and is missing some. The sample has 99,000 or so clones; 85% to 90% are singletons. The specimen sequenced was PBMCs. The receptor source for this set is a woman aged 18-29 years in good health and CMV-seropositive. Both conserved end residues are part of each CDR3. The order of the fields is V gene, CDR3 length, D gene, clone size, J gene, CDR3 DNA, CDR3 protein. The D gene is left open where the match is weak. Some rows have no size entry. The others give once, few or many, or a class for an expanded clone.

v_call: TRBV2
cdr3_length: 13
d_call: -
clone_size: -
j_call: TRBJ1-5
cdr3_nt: TGTGCCAGCAGTGTGGCGGGGAGGCAGCCCCAGCATTTT
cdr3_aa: CASSVAGRQPQHF

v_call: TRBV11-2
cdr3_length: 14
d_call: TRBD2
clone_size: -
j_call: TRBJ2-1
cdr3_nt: TGTGCCAGCAGCTTGGGACTACCTGACAATGAGCAGTTCTTC
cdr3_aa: CASSLGLPDNEQFF

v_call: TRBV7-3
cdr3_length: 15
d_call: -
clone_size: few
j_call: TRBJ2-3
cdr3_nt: TGTGCCAGCAGCTTATCCGGGGGATCGACAGATACGCAGTATTTT
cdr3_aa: CASSLSGGSTDTQYF

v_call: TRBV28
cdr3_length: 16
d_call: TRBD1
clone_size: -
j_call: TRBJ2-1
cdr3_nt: TGTGCCAGCAGTTCTCCGGGACAGGGGCCTGGCGATGAGCAGTTCTTC
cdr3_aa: CASSSPGQGPGDEQFF

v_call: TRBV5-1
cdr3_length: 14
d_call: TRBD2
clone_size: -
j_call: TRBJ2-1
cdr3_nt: TGCGCCAGCAGCCCAAACGGACTAGTGAATGAGCAGTTCTTC
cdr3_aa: CASSPNGLVNEQFF

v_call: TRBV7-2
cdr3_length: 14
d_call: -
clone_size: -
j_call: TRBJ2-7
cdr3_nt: TGTGCCAGCAGCTTACTGGACAGCTCCTACGAGCAGTACTTC
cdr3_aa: CASSLLDSSYEQYF

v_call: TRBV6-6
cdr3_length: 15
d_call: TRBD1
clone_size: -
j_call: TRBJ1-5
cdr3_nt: TGTGCCACCTCGAGTCAGGGGGCGAGCAATCAGCCCCAGCATTTT
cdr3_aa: CATSSQGASNQPQHF

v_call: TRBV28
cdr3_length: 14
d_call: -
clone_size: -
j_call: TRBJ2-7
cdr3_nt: TGTGCCAGCAGTCTCCTCTTCCCCGGGAGCGAGCAGTACTTC
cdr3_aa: CASSLLFPGSEQYF

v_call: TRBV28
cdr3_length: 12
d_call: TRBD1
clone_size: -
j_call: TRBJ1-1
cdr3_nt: TGTGCCAGCAACCTACAGGGGGCTGAAGCTTTCTTT
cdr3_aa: CASNLQGAEAFF

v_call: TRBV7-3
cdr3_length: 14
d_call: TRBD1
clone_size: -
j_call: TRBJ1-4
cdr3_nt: TGTGCCAGCAGCACCTGGACAGGGTCTGAAAAACTGTTTTTT
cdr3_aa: CASSTWTGSEKLFF

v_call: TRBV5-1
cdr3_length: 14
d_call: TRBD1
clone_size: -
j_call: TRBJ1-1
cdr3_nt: TGCGCCAGCAGACGACAGGGCGTCAACACTGAAGCTTTCTTT
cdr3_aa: CASRRQGVNTEAFF

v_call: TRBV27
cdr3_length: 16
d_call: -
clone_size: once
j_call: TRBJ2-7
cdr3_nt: TGTGCCAGCACCCAAAGTAAAGCTACGAGCTCCTACGAGCAGTACTTC
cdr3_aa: CASTQSKATSSYEQYF

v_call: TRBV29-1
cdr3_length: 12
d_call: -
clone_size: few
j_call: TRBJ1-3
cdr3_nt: TGCAGCGTTGGACACTCTGGAAACACCATATATTTT
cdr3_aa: CSVGHSGNTIYF

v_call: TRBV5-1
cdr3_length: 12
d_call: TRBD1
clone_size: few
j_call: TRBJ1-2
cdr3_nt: TGCGCCAGCAGCTTGGCAGGGGGTGGCTACACCTTC
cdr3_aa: CASSLAGGGYTF

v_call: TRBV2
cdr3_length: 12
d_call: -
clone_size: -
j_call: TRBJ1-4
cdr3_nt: TGTGCCAGCGAACAGGCTAATGAAAAACTGTTTTTT
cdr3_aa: CASEQANEKLFF

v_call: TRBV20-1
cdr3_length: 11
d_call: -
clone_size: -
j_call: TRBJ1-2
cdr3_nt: TGCAGTGCCTCTTATAACTATGGCTACACCTTC
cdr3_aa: CSASYNYGYTF

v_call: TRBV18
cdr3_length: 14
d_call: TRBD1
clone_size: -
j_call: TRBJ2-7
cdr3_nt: TGTGCCAGCTCACGGGACAGGGATTCCTACGAGCAGTACTTC
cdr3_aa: CASSRDRDSYEQYF

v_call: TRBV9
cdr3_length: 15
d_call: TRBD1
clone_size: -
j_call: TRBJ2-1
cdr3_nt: TGTGCCAGCAGCGTACAGGGGGTATCGTACAATGAGCAGTTCTTC
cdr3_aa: CASSVQGVSYNEQFF

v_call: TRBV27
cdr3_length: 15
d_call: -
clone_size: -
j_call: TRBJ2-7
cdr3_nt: TGTGCCAGCAGTTTAGGCCAGGGATTCTCCTACGAGCAGTACTTC
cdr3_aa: CASSLGQGFSYEQYF

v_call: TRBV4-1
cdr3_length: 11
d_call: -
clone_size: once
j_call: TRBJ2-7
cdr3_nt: TGTGGCTCGGGGGAAGGTTACGAGCAGTACTTC
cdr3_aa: CGSGEGYEQYF

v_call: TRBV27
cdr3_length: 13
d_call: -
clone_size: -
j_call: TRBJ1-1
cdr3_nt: TGTGCCAGCAGTTACAAGGGACACTATGAAGCTTTCTTT
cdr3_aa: CASSYKGHYEAFF

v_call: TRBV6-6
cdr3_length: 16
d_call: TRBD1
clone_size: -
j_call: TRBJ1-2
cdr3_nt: TGTGCCAGCAGGGCGGGACAGCGTTTACGCGACTATGGCTACACCTTC
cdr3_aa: CASRAGQRLRDYGYTF

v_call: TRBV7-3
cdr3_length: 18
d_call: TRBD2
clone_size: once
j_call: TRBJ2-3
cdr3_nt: TGTGCCAGCAGCTTCCTCCTAGCGGGGGGTTCCCACACAGATACGCAGTATTTT
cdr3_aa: CASSFLLAGGSHTDTQYF

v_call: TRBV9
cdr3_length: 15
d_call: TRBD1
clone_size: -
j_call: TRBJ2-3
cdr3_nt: TGTGCCAGCAGCGGGACAGGGTTAAGCACAGATACGCAGTATTTT
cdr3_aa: CASSGTGLSTDTQYF

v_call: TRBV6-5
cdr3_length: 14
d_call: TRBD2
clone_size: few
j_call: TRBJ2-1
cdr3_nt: TGTGCCAGCTGTAGCGGGGACTCCTACAATGAGCAGTTCTTC
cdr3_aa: CASCSGDSYNEQFF

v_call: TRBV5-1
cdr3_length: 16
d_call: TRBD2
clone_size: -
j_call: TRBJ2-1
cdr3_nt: TGCGCCAGCAGCTCACACGGGGGGTCAAGGGACAATGAGCAGTTCTTC
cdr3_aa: CASSSHGGSRDNEQFF

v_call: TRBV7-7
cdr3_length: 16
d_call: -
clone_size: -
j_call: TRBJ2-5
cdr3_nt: TGTGCTAGCAGCTTAGGTCGTCAGGGGATCGGAGAGACCCAGTACTTC
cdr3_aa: CASSLGRQGIGETQYF

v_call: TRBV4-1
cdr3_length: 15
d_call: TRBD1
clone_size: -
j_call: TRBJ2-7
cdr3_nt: TGCGCCAGCAGCCACCCGGGACAGGGGACCTACGAGCAGTACTTC
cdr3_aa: CASSHPGQGTYEQYF

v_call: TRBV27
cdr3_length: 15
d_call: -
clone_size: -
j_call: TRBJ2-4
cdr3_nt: TGTGCCAGCAGTCTCGCCGTGGGGCGTCAAAACATTCAGTACTTC
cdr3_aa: CASSLAVGRQNIQYF

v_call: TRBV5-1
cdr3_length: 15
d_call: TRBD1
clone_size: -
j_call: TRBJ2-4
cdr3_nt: TGCGCCAGCAGCTTGTACGGGACAGACGATAACATTCAGTACTTC
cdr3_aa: CASSLYGTDDNIQYF

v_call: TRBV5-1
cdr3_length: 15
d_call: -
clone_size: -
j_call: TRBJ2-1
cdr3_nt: TGCGCCAGCAGCGCTACGGGGAGCTCCTACAATGAGCAGTTCTTC
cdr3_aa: CASSATGSSYNEQFF

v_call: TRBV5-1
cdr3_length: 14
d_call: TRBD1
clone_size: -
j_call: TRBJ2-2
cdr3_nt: TGCGCCAGCAGCTGGACAGGGGACACCGGGGAGCTGTTTTTT
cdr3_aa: CASSWTGDTGELFF

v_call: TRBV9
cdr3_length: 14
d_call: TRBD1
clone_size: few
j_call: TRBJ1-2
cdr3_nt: TGTGCCAGCAGCGCGACAGGGGCGGGGTATGGCTACACCTTC
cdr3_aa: CASSATGAGYGYTF

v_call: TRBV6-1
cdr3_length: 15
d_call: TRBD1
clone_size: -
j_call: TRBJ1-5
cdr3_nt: TGTGCCAGCGTTATAAATCGACAGGGGCTTGAGCCCCAGCATTTT
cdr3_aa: CASVINRQGLEPQHF

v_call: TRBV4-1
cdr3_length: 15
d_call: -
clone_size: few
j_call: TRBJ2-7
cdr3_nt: TGCGCCAGCAGCCCAATCGAGGGTCCCCTCTACGAGCAGTACTTC
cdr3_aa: CASSPIEGPLYEQYF

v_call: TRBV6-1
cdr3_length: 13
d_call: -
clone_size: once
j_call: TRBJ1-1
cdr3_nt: TGTGCCAGCAGTGAATCGTTTCTTACTGAAGCTTTCTTT
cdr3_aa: CASSESFLTEAFF

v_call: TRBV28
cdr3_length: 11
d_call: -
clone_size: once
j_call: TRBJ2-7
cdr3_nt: TGTGCCAGCAGTCTCAACATCGAGCAGTACTTC
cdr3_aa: CASSLNIEQYF

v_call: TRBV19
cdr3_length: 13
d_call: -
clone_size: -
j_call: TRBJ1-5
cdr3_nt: TGTGCCAGTAGTATGTCCAGCGGCGAGCCCCAGCATTTT
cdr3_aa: CASSMSSGEPQHF

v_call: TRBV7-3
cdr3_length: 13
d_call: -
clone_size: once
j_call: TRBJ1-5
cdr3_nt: TGTGCCAGCAGCCCCGGTAGCAATCAGCCCCAGCATTTT
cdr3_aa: CASSPGSNQPQHF

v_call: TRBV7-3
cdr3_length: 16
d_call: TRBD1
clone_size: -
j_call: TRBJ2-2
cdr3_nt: TGTGCCAGCAGCTACCAGGGGGCGAGGTACACCGGGGAGCTGTTTTTT
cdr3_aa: CASSYQGARYTGELFF

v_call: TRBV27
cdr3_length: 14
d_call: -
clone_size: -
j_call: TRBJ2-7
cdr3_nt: TGTGCCAGCAGTCGTGGACTGGAACTGAGGGAGCAGTACTTC
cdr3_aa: CASSRGLELREQYF

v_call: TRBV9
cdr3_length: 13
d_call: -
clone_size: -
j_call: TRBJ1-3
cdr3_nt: TGTGCCAGCAGCTCCGACAGGGGAAACACCATATATTTT
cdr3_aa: CASSSDRGNTIYF

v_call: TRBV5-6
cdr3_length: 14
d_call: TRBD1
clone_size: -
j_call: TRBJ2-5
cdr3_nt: TGTGCCAGCAGCTCTGGGACAGGGTGGGAGACCCAGTACTTC
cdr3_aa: CASSSGTGWETQYF

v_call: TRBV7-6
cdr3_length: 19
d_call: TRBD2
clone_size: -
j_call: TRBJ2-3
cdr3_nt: TGTGCCAGCAGCTTAGATCCTGGCCTAGCGGGAGGAAGGGCAGATACGCAGTATTTT
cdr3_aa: CASSLDPGLAGGRADTQYF

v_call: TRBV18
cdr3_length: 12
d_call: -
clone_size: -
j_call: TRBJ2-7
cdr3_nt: TGTGCCAGCTCACCCCAGGGCAACGAGCAGTACTTC
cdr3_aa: CASSPQGNEQYF